The 12 T cell receptor beta chains below were found in one sample sequenced in a study of blood T cell repertoires in COVID-19. Profiled with immunoSEQ multiplex PCR; TCRdb holds only in-frame clones, not every one. Of some 180,000 clones in the sample, approximately 90% are singletons; the top ten hold 2% to 2.5%. What was sequenced was peripheral blood. These receptor sequences come from a man aged 50 or older who had recovered from COVID-19.

The rearrangement links TRBV30 to TRBJ2-2, with TRBD2 matching over 7 bases. CDR1 GTSNPN and CDR2 SVGIG come from the germline V gene (reference sequence). J lost 7 bases, V lost 3 bases, and 8 bases had no gene match. There are 14 residues in the CDR3. The CDR3 here is CAWRGGFGGGELFF. The CDR3 nucleotides read TGTGCCTGGAGGGGGGGGTTTGGTGGCGGGGAGCTGTTTTTT.

The rearrangement uses TRBV2 and TRBJ1-2, with D uncertain. From germline, CDR1 is SNHLY and CDR2 FYNNEI. V dropped 4 bases and J dropped 5 bases, with 11 bases sitting between them. CDR3 length equals 13 residues. Here the CDR3 reads CASSGSEDYGYTF. The CDR3 DNA reads as TGTGCCAGCAGTGGGTCGGAGGATTATGGCTACACCTTC.

As for this clone: At one end, the junction sequence differs from germline, possibly due to a read error. This sequence joins TRBV6-1 and TRBJ1-2, with a possible D match to TRBD1 (5 bases). Per the germline V gene, CDR1 is MNHNS and CDR2 is SASEGT. The length of the CDR3 is 12 residues. In nucleotides, the CDR3 is TGCGCACTGGGGGGACCGCACTATGGCTACACCTTC. Encoded protein: CALGGPHYGYTF.

J is TRBJ1-5 and V is TRBV27, with D tentatively TRBD1 (5 bases). Germline loops: CDR1 MNHEY, CDR2 SMNVEV (reference sequence). Trimming removed 6 bases at V and 1 base at J, with 10 bases between. This CDR3 comprises 14 residues. The CDR3 spells CASSRVRSNQPQHF. The CDR3 bases are TGTGCCAGCAGCAGGGTGAGGAGCAATCAGCCCCAGCATTTT.

This clone was found once. This chain links TRBV6-1 with TRBJ2-1; weak D call: TRBD2 (8 bases). The CDR3 has 15 amino acids. Germline CDR1 and CDR2: MNHNS and SASEGT. V lost 2 bases and J lost 5, with 13 bases in between. CDR3 sequence (DNA): TGTGCCAGCAGTGAATACGGGAGGGGGCACAATGAGCAGTTCTTC. Translation gives CASSEYGRGHNEQFF.

The chain links TRBV19 to TRBJ2-2; D is uncertain. The V end lost 6 bases, the J end lost 0 bases, and 8 bases lay between the germline ends. Germline V gene lookup returns CDR1 LNHDA and CDR2 SQIVND (reference sequence). The CDR3 has 14 amino acids. The CDR3 nucleotides are TGTGCCAGTAGACCAGGTTCGAACACCGGGGAGCTGTTTTTT. Amino acid sequence: CASRPGSNTGELFF.

J is TRBJ2-7 and V is TRBV30, with 8 bases aligning to TRBD2. Germline V lookup: CDR1 GTSNPN, CDR2 SVGIG (reference sequence). The J segment lost 6 bases and the V segment lost 2 bases, leaving 15 bases of the junction unmatched. This CDR3 is 16 amino acids long. CDR3 in amino acids: CAWSPISGTSVAEQYF. The CDR3 bases are TGTGCCTGGAGTCCAATATCCGGGACTAGTGTAGCCGAGCAGTACTTC.

V and J are TRBV6-1 and TRBJ2-1, with D perhaps TRBD2 (6 bases). With 4 bases removed from V and 6 bases from J, the gap between germline ends came to 19 bases. The CDR3 is 16 residues long. Looked up from germline, CDR1 is MNHNS and CDR2 is SASEGT. CDR3 loop: CASSVPPSSGSNEQFF. In DNA, the CDR3 is TGTGCCAGCAGTGTCCCCCCAAGTAGCGGAAGCAATGAGCAGTTCTTC.

Only a few counts were recorded for this clone. The chain employs TRBV28 and TRBJ2-5; 10 nucleotides match TRBD2. Trimming cost V 3 bases and J 10 bases; bases outside gene matches: 14. This CDR3 spans 16 amino acids. Looked up from germline, CDR1 is MDHEN and CDR2 is SYDVKM. The CDR3 is CASSLNSGGGKRDQYF. As DNA, the CDR3 is TGTGCCAGCAGTTTGAACAGCGGGGGGGGTAAGAGAGACCAGTACTTC.

This clone was seen just once. The V call is TRBV3-1 (or the pseudogene TRBV3-2), the J call TRBJ2-4; TRBD1 agrees at 8 bases. CDR3 length equals 15 residues. V lost 2 bases to trimming and J lost 8 bases; unmatched junction nucleotides: 8. Germline V gene data show CDR1 as LGHDT and CDR2 as YNNKEL (reference sequence). The CDR3 here is CASSQTQGAYDIQYF. For the CDR3, the DNA is TGTGCCAGCAGCCAAACCCAGGGGGCCTATGACATTCAGTACTTC.

The V gene is TRBV5-1, the J gene TRBJ1-1, with D uncertain. Deletions cut 1 base from V and 4 bases from J, with 11 bases between. The CDR3 is made up of 14 amino acids. Germline V lookup: CDR1 SGHRS, CDR2 YFSETQ. CDR3 loop: CASSLKSAGTEAFF. The CDR3 DNA is TGCGCCAGCAGCTTGAAGTCCGCCGGCACTGAAGCTTTCTTT.

The V call is TRBV7-8, the J call TRBJ1-1; D remains ambiguous. Germline CDR1 is SGHVS and CDR2 is FQNEAQ. The CDR3 is 11 amino acids. Trimming took off 0 bases at V and 8 bases at J, with 4 bases between the two ends. CDR3 sequence: CASSLAREAFF. CDR3 coding DNA: TGTGCCAGCAGCTTAGCGAGAGAAGCTTTCTTT.